The next 9 T cell receptor beta chains were all read from a single sample in a study of T cell repertoires in ileal Crohn's disease. The repertoire was sequenced with immunoSEQ multiplex PCR; TCRdb's copy has only in-frame clones and lacks some. This table has about 10,000 clones, around 80% appearing once. The time point here: neoterminal ileum biopsy at postoperative endoscopy, about 6 months after surgery. The specimen sequenced was ileal tissue. These receptors all stem from an adult with Crohn's disease.

The sample holds one count of this clone. This rearrangement joins TRBV18 to TRBJ2-3; maybe TRBD1 (5 bases). Per germline, CDR1 KGHSH and CDR2 LQKENI. The CDR3 loop spans 14 amino acids. V lost 7 bases to trimming and J lost 2 bases, with 13 bases between them. Written as DNA, the CDR3 is TGTGCCAGCTTTCCCGCAGGGCCCACAGATACGCAGTATTTT. This encodes CASFPAGPTDTQYF. Complete variable domain (other parts from reference TRBV18 and TRBJ2-3): NAGVMQNPRHLVRRRGQEARLRCSPMKGHSHVYWYRQLPEEGLKFMVYLQKENIIDESGMPKERFSAEFPKEGPSILRIQQVVRGDSAAYFCASFPAGPTDTQYFGPGTRLTVL.

This clone is medium-sized within its sample. The V gene is TRBV27, the J gene TRBJ2-1, with D possibly TRBD1 on 7 matching bases. The CDR3 extends over 17 amino acids. The germline gives CDR1 MNHEY, CDR2 SMNVEV (reference sequence). The V end lost 7 bases, the J end lost 1 base, and 20 bases lay between the germline ends. In DNA, the CDR3 is TGTGCCAGCACTACAGCGGCAGGGGGGAGATCCTACAATGAGCAGTTCTTC. This codes for CASTTAAGGRSYNEQFF.

The rearrangement joins TRBV5-5 to TRBJ1-6; 7 bases align to TRBD1. The V segment lost 6 bases and the J segment 7 bases; nucleotides outside the gene matches: 10. CDR1 and CDR2 (germline): SGHKS, YYEKEE (reference sequence). This CDR3 spans 15 amino acids. The CDR3 protein is CASTPPGQINSPLHF. The CDR3 region has the DNA TGTGCCAGCACCCCACCGGGACAGATAAATTCACCCCTCCACTTT.

The chain combines TRBV10-3 with TRBJ2-3; TRBD1 is a possible D gene (5 bases). CDR1 and CDR2 (germline): ENHRY, SYGVKD. The V end was cut by 6 bases, the J end by 4 bases, with 14 bases between. The CDR3 runs to 14 residues. CDR3 DNA sequence: TGTGCCATCAGCCCCGGTCAGGGCGCAGATACGCAGTATTTT. Amino acid sequence: CAISPGQGADTQYF.

The CDR3 bases are TGTGCCAGCAGTTACAGGGCTGGCTATGGCTACACCTTC. Protein sequence: CASSYRAGYGYTF. The V and J genes are TRBV28 and TRBJ1-2, with D maybe TRBD1 (6 bases). Trimming removed 4 bases from V and 4 bases from J, with 10 bases in between. The CDR3 is made up of 13 amino acids. The germline gives CDR1 MDHEN, CDR2 SYDVKM.

This clone came up a few times. V and J are TRBV5-1 and TRBJ2-7; 13 nucleotides align to TRBD2. Germline V gene lookup returns CDR1 SGHRS and CDR2 YFSETQ. This CDR3 contains 15 residues. The V gene end was trimmed by 6 bases and the J gene end by 2 bases; junction bases not matched to a gene: 5. CDR3 nucleotide sequence: TGCGCCAGCAAGGTAGGGACTAGCGGGGCCTACGAGCAGTACTTC. Translation gives CASKVGTSGAYEQYF.

J is TRBJ2-1 and V is TRBV15; TRBD2 agrees at 11 bases. Germline CDR1 and CDR2: LNHNV and YYDKDF (reference sequence). V lost 1 base, J lost 7 bases, and 6 bases stayed unmatched. The CDR3 runs to 16 residues. CDR3 bases: TGTGCCACCAGCAGAGGGGGGACTAGCGGTAAAAATGAGCAGTTCTTC. Translating it yields CATSRGGTSGKNEQFF. Together with reference TRBV15 and TRBJ2-1, the CDR3 gives the full variable domain: DAMVIQNPRYQVTQFGKPVTLSCSQTLNHNVMYWYQQKSSQAPKLLFHYYDKDFNNEADTPDNFQSRRPNTSFCFLDIRSPGLGDTAMYLCATSRGGTSGKNEQFFGPGTRLTVL.

The genes are TRBV28 and TRBJ1-2; TRBD1 might be the D (5 bases). Germline CDR1 is MDHEN and CDR2 is SYDVKM. CDR3 length: 12 residues. Between the trimmed V and J ends, which lost 5 bases and 12 bases, there was a span of 16 bases. The CDR3 sequence: CASSTNLGGDTF. CDR3 sequence (DNA): TGTGCCAGCAGTACTAACTTGGGAGGGGACACCTTC.

The genes are TRBV7-2 and TRBJ1-5; D is unresolved. The ends were cut back, 0 bases at V and 2 bases at J, with 8 bases in the middle. CDR1 SGHTA and CDR2 FQGNSA come from the germline V gene. CDR3 length: 15 amino acids. CDR3 residues: CASSLAGRGNQPQHF. CDR3 nucleotide sequence: TGTGCCAGCAGCTTAGCAGGGAGGGGCAATCAGCCCCAGCATTTT.